This TCR beta chain was retrieved from a study of cytomegalovirus exposure and HLA in healthy donors. Study overall: Falling in the Caucasian-associated ancestry cluster were approximately 86% of 398 genotyped donors.

Points on this clone: Its antigen is not known.

The study ran its PCR with 60 Vbeta and 13 Jbeta primers. Sequencing used immunoSEQ multiplex PCR; TCRdb keeps in-frame clones, though not all of them. There are some 150,000 clones in the sample; about 72% occur only once, and under 1.5% lies in the top ten. CDR1 SGHKS and CDR2 YYEKEE come from the germline V gene (reference sequence). The CDR3 has 12 amino acids. With 4 bases removed from V and 4 bases from J, the gap between germline ends came to 8 bases. Study-level results: Associated with HLA alleles at 0.05 false discovery rate in a later analysis were fewer than 20,000 TCR beta sequences. Diagnosis of cytomegalovirus status made by the classifier reportedly showed high specificity and sensitivity.

The chain combines TRBV5-5 with TRBJ1-1, with a weak D call TRBD1 (5 bases). Sequenced sample: PBMCs. The TCR comes from a male donor in good health and CMV-seronegative. The chain's CDR3 is CASSVDSTEAFF. In DNA form, the CDR3 reads TGTGCCAGCAGCGTCGACAGCACTGAAGCTTTCTTT. Supplemented by reference TRBV5-5 and TRBJ1-1, the full variable domain reads DAGVTQSPTHLIKTRGQQVTLRCSPISGHKSVSWYQQVLGQGPQFIFQYYEKEERGRGNFPDRFSARQFPNYSSELNVNALLLGDSALYLCASSVDSTEAFFGQGTRLTVV.